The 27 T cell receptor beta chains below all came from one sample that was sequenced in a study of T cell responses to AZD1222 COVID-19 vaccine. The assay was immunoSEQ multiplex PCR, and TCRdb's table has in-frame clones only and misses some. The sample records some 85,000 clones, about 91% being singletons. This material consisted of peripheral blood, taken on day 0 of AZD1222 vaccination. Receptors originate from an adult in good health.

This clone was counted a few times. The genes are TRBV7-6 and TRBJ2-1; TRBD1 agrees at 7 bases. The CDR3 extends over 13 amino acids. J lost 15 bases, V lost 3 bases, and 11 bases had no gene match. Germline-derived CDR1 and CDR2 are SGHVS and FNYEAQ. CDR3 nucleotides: TGTGCCAGCAGCTTCGGTGGACAGGTCGAGTCGTTCTTC. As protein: CASSFGGQVESFF.

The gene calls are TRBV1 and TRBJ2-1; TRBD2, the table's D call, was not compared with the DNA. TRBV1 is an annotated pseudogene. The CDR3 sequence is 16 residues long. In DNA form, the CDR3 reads TGCACCAGCAGCCAAAGACTAGCGGCCTCGGGGGATGAGCAGTTCTTC. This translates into CTSSQRLAASGDEQFF.

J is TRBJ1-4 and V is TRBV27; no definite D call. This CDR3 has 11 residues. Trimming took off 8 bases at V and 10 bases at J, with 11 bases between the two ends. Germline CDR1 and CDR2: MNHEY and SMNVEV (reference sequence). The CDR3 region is CASGGLGKLFF. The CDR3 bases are TGTGCCAGCGGCGGCTTGGGAAAACTGTTTTTT.

This CDR3 reads CASSRPGQGITGELFF. The CDR3 nucleotides are TGTGCCAGTAGTAGACCGGGACAGGGGATCACCGGGGAGCTGTTTTTT. This chain connects TRBV19 to TRBJ2-2, with 10 bases identical to TRBD1. The CDR3 extends over 16 amino acids. V trimming: 4 bases; J trimming: 4 bases; junction bases outside the gene matches: 6. Germline CDR1 reads LNHDA; CDR2 reads SQIVND (reference sequence). The variable domain in full, with the rest retrieved from reference TRBV19 and TRBJ2-2, is DGGITQSPKYLFRKEGQNVTLSCEQNLNHDAMYWYRQDPGQGLRLIYYSQIVNDFQKGDIAEGYSVSREKKESFPLTVTSAQKNPTAFYLCASSRPGQGITGELFFGEGSRLTVL.

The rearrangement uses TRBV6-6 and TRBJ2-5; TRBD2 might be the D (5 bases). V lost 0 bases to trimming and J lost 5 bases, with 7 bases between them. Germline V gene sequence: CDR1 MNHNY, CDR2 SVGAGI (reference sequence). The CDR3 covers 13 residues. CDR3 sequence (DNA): TGTGCCAGCAGTTACTCGAGAGGGGAGACCCAGTACTTC. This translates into CASSYSRGETQYF.

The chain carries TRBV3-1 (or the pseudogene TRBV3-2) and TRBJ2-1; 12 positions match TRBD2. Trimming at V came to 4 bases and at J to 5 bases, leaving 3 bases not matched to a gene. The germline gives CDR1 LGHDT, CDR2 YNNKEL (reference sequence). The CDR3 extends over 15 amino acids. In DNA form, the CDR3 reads TGTGCCAGCAGCCCGCGACTAGCGGGGGACAATGAGCAGTTCTTC. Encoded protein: CASSPRLAGDNEQFF.

CDR3 amino acids: CSASGVGRDSPLHF. In DNA, the CDR3 is TGCAGTGCTAGTGGGGTAGGGCGGGATTCACCCCTCCACTTT. J is TRBJ1-6 and V is TRBV20-1; D unclear. Germline V gene sequence: CDR1 DFQATT, CDR2 SNEGSKA (reference sequence). There are 14 residues in the CDR3. The V end lost 3 bases, the J end lost 8 bases, and 14 bases lay between the germline ends.

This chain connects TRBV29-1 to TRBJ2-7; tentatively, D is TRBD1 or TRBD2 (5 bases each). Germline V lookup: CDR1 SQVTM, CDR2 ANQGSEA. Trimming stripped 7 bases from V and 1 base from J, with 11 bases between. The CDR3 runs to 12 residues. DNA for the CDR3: TGCAGCGCCGGGACGGAGTCCTACGAGCAGTACTTC. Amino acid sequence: CSAGTESYEQYF.

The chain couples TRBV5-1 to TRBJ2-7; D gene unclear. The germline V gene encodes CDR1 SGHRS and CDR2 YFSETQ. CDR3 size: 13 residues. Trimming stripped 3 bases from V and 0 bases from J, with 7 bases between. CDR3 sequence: CASSSESSYEQYF. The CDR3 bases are TGCGCCAGCAGCTCCGAAAGCTCCTACGAGCAGTACTTC.

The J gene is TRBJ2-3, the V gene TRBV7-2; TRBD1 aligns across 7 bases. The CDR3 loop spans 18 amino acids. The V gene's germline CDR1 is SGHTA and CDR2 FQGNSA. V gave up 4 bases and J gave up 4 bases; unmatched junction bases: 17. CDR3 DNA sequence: TGTGCCAGCAGCTCCCCCCAAGGGGGCAGGACGGGGTCAGATACGCAGTATTTT. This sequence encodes CASSSPQGGRTGSDTQYF.

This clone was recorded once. CDR3 nucleotide sequence: TGTGCCAGCAGCTTAGGCTCGGGGGGCTCCGACCTTAGCAATCAGCCCCAGCATTTT. Translation: CASSLGSGGSDLSNQPQHF. V and J are TRBV11-2 and TRBJ1-5; weak D call: TRBD1 (6 bases). Per the germline V gene, CDR1 is SGHAT and CDR2 is FQNNGV. The CDR3 covers 19 residues. V lost 1 base to trimming and J lost 0 bases, with 19 bases between them.

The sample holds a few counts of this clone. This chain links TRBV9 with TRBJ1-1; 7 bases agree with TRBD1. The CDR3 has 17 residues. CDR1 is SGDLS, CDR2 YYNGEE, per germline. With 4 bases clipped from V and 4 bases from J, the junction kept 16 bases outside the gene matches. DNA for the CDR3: TGTGCCAGCAGCCCTCGTCCACTTATTCAGGGGGGCACTGAAGCTTTCTTT. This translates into CASSPRPLIQGGTEAFF.

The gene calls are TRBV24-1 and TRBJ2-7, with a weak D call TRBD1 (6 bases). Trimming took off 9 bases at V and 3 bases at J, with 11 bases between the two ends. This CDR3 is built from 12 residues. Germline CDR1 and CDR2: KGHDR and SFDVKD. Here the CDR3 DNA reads TGTGCCACCGAGGGGGATAGCTACGAGCAGTACTTC. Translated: CATEGDSYEQYF.

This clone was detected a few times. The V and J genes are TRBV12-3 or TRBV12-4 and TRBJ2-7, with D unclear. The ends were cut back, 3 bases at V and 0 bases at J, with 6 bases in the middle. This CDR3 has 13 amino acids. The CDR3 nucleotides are TGTGCCAGCAGTTTGGGCAACTCCTACGAGCAGTACTTC. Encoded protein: CASSLGNSYEQYF.

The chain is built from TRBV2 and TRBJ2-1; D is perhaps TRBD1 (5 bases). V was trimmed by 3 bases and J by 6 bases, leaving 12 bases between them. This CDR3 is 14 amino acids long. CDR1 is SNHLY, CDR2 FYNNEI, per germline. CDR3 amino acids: CASSDSVRGNEQFF. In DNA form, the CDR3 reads TGTGCCAGCAGTGATTCTGTAAGGGGCAATGAGCAGTTCTTC.

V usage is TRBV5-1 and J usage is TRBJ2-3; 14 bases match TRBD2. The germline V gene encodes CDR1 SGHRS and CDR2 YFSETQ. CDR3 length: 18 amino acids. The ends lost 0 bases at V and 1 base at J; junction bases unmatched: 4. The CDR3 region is CASSLGGLAGGRTDTQYF. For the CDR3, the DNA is TGCGCCAGCAGCTTGGGTGGACTAGCGGGAGGCCGCACAGATACGCAGTATTTT.

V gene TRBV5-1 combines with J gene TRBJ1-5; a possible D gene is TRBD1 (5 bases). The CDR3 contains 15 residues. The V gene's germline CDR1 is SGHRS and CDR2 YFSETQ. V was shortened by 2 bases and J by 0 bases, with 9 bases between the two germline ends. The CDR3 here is CASSLGGHSNQPQHF. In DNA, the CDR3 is TGCGCCAGCAGCTTAGGCGGACATAGCAATCAGCCCCAGCATTTT.

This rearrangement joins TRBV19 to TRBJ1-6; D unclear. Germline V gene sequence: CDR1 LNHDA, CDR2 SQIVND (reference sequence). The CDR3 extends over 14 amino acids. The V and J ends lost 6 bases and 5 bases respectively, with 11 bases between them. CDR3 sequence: CASSQDANNSPLHF. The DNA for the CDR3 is TGTGCCAGTAGCCAGGACGCGAATAATTCACCCCTCCACTTT.

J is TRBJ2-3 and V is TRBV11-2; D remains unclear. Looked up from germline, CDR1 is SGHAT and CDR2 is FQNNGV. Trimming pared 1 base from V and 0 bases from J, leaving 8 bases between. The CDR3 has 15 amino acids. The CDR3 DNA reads TGTGCCAGCAGCTTAGTACCCGGAAGCACAGATACGCAGTATTTT. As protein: CASSLVPGSTDTQYF.

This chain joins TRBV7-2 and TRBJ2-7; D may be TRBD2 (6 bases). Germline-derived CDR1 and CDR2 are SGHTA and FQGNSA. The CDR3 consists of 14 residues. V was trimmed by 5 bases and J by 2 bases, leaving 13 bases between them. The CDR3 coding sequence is TGTGCCAGCAGCCCCGGGGACTCAACCTACGAGCAGTACTTC. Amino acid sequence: CASSPGDSTYEQYF. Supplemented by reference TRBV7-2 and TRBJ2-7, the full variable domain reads GAGVSQSPSNKVTEKGKDVELRCDPISGHTALYWYRQSLGQGLEFLIYFQGNSAPDKSGLPSDRFSAERTGGSVSTLTIQRTQQEDSAVYLCASSPGDSTYEQYFGPGTRLTVT.

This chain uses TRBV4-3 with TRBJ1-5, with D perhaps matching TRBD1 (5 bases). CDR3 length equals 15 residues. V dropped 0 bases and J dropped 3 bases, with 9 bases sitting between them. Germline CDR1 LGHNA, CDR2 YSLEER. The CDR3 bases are TGCGCCAGCAGCCAAGATCCGACAGACAATCAGCCCCAGCATTTT. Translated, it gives CASSQDPTDNQPQHF.

The CDR3: CASGQYNSPLHF. The CDR3 nucleotides read TGTGCCAGCGGCCAGTATAATTCACCCCTCCACTTT. V usage is TRBV9 and J usage is TRBJ1-6; D is undetermined. CDR3 length: 12 residues. CDR1 SGDLS and CDR2 YYNGEE come from the germline V gene. Trimming took off 7 bases at V and 4 bases at J, with 6 bases between the two ends. Complete variable domain (other parts from reference TRBV9 and TRBJ1-6): DSGVTQTPKHLITATGQRVTLRCSPRSGDLSVYWYQQSLDQGLQFLIQYYNGEERAKGNILERFSAQQFPDLHSELNLSSLELGDSALYFCASGQYNSPLHFGNGTRLTVT.

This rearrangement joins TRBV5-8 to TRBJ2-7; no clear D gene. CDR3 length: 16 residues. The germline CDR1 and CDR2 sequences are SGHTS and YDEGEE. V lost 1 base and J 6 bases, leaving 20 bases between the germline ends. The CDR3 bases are TGTGCCAGCAGCTTGACACTTAAAGCAGCCTTGAGCGAGCAGTACTTC. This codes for CASSLTLKAALSEQYF.

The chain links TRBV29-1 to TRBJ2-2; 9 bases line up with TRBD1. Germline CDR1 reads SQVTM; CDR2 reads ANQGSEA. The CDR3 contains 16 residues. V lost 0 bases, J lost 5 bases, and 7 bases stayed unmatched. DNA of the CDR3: TGCAGCGTTGAAGATAGGGGACAGGGTAATACCGGGGAGCTGTTTTTT. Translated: CSVEDRGQGNTGELFF.

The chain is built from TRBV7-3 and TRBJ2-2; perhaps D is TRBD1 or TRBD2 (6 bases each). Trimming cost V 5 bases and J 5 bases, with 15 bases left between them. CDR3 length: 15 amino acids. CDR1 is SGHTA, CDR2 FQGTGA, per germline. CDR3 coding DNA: TGTGCCAGCAGCCTCGTCAAGGGGGGAACCGGGGAGCTGTTTTTT. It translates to CASSLVKGGTGELFF.

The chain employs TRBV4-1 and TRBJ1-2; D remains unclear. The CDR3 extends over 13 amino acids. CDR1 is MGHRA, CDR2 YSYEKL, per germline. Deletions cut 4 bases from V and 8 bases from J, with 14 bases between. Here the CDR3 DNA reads TGCGCCAGCAGCCTCTACGTGGAGGGAGGCTACACCTTC. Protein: CASSLYVEGGYTF.

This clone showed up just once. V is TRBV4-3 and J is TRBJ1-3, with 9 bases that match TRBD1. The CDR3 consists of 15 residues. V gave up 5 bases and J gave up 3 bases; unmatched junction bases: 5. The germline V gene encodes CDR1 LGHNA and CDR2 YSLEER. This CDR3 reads CASSWRTGVGNTIYF. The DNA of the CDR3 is TGCGCCAGCAGCTGGAGGACAGGGGTTGGAAACACCATATATTTT.